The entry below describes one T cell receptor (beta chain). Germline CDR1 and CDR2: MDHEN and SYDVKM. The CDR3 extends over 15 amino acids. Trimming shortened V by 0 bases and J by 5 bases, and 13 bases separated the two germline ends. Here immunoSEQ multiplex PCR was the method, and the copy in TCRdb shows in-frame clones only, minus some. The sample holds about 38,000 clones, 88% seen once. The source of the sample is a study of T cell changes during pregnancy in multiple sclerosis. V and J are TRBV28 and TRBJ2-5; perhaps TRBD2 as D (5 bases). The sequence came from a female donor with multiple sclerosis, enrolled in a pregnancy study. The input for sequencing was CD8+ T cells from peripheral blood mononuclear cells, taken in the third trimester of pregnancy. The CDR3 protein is CASSLWGRGVETQYF. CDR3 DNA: TGTGCCAGCAGTTTATGGGGGAGAGGAGTGGAGACCCAGTACTTC.